This T cell receptor beta chain was recovered during a study of cytomegalovirus exposure and HLA in healthy donors. General study results and limits: Analysis was carried out at a later point, and it linked a missense DCLRE1C variant to TCR beta V- and J-gene trimming.

PCR amplification relied on 60 Vbeta primers (plus 13 Jbeta primers). Authors' data handling: Approximately 12 million of the roughly 80 million unique TCR beta chains counted in a later analysis were shared. The repertoire was sequenced with immunoSEQ multiplex PCR; TCRdb's copy has only in-frame clones and lacks some. V and J calls and clone size are those listed in that table; D and trimming were worked out from the DNA. The profile covers more than 95,000 clones, with over 60% appearing a single time and over 5.5% taken by the ten largest. This CDR3 is built from 14 residues. V lost 2 bases, J lost 7 bases, and 15 bases lay in between. In germline, CDR1 is LNHNV, CDR2 YYDKDF (reference sequence). The sample holds a few counts of this clone. Its antigen is as yet unknown.

The chain is built from TRBV15 and TRBJ2-7, with D unresolved. The specimen sequenced was PBMCs. The sequence was obtained from a woman between 35 and 50 years old in good health and CMV-seronegative. The CDR3 here is CATSRRGMTEEQYF. Here the CDR3 DNA reads TGTGCCACCAGCAGAAGAGGAATGACGGAAGAGCAGTACTTC.